This is a list of T cell receptor beta chains from one sample in a study of cytomegalovirus exposure and HLA in healthy donors. Sequencing was performed with immunoSEQ multiplex PCR; in TCRdb, only in-frame clones are kept and a portion is missing. The top ten clones hold around 15% of a sample with under 140,000 clones, around 76% of them seen once. Sequenced sample: PBMCs. The receptors stem from a man under 40 in good health and CMV-seropositive. Each CDR3 is given with its conserved first and last residue. The D gene is left open where the match is weak. The size of a clone is reported for some rows only, either as once, few or many, or as a class for expanded clones.

CASSGGLEETQYF TGTGCCAGCAGCGGGGGCTTAGAAGAGACCCAGTACTTC . TRBV7-9 . TRBJ2-5
CASSYSNNRGNYGYTF TGTGCCAGCAGTTACTCGAATAACAGGGGTAACTATGGCTACACCTTC . TRBV6-6 TRBD1 TRBJ1-2
CASSQGQENYGYTF TGTGCCAGCAGCCAAGGACAGGAGAACTATGGCTACACCTTC . TRBV7-9 TRBD1 TRBJ1-2
CASSPRMGGETQYF TGCGCCAGCAGCCCAAGGATGGGGGGAGAGACCCAGTACTTC . TRBV5-1 . TRBJ2-5
CASRELASGELFF TGTGCCAGCAGGGAACTAGCTTCCGGGGAGCTGTTTTTT . TRBV6-1 . TRBJ2-2
CSATDLGYEQYF TGCAGCGCGACGGACTTGGGCTACGAGCAGTACTTC . TRBV29-1 . TRBJ2-7
CASSQDPAGGRTDTQYF TGCGCCAGCAGCCAAGATCCAGCGGGGGGTCGCACAGATACGCAGTATTTT . TRBV4-1 TRBD2 TRBJ2-3
CASSHGKGGLAKNIQYF TGCGCCAGCAGCCATGGGAAAGGGGGTCTAGCCAAAAACATTCAGTACTTC . TRBV4-1 . TRBJ2-4
CASTSGGSYNEQFF TGTGCCAGCACCAGCGGGGGATCCTACAATGAGCAGTTCTTC . TRBV28 TRBD2 TRBJ2-1
CASSFGGGNIQYF TGTGCCAGCAGCTTCGGCGGGGGGAACATTCAGTACTTC . TRBV5-6 TRBD2 TRBJ2-4
CASSRTGTNYGYTF TGTGCCAGCAGCCGAACCGGGACAAACTATGGCTACACCTTC . TRBV14 . TRBJ1-2
CASSTWRLAGDYEQYF TGTGCCAGCAGCACCTGGAGACTAGCGGGGGACTACGAGCAGTACTTC few TRBV21-1 . TRBJ2-7
CASSPAGGSYNEQFF TGTGCCAGCAGCCCAGCGGGGGGATCCTACAATGAGCAGTTCTTC . TRBV28 TRBD2 TRBJ2-1
CASSQGTYGYTF TGTGCCAGCAGTCAGGGGACCTATGGCTACACCTTC few TRBV9 . TRBJ1-2
CASSESRVAQYF TGTGCCAGCAGTGAATCACGAGTGGCCCAGTACTTC few TRBV2 . TRBJ2-5
CASSTHPDSLYEQYF TGTGCCAGCAGCACCCACCCCGACAGCCTCTACGAGCAGTACTTC . TRBV7-2 . TRBJ2-7
CASSLSGGGAETQYF TGTGCCAGCAGCTTATCCGGCGGGGGGGCCGAGACCCAGTACTTC . TRBV7-3 TRBD2 TRBJ2-5
CASSGSYGYTF TGTGCCAGCAGCGGGAGCTATGGCTACACCTTC . TRBV9 . TRBJ1-2
CASSLTGTGGGQPQHF TGCGCCAGCAGCCTGACCGGGACAGGGGGAGGTCAGCCCCAGCATTTT few TRBV5-1 TRBD1 TRBJ1-5
CASSTGTGGYSGYTF TGTGCCAGCAGTACCGGGACAGGGGGCTATAGTGGCTACACCTTC . TRBV27 TRBD1 TRBJ1-2
CASSLAAKGHMNTEAFF TGCGCCAGCAGCTTGGCCGCGAAGGGACATATGAACACTGAAGCTTTCTTT . TRBV5-1 . TRBJ1-1
CASSLVGGSSYNEQFF TGTGCCAGCAGCTTAGTGGGGGGAAGCTCCTACAATGAGCAGTTCTTC once TRBV7-2 . TRBJ2-1
CASSVDRGSLTNSPLHF TGTGCCAGTAGTGTTGACAGGGGTTCCCTGACCAATTCACCCCTCCACTTT once TRBV19 TRBD1 TRBJ1-6
CASSFSRGATDTQYF TGTGCCAGCAGTTTTTCGCGGGGGGCCACAGATACGCAGTATTTT . TRBV27 TRBD2 TRBJ2-3
CASITGGVGRGTQYF TGTGCCAGCATCACCGGGGGGGTGGGTCGGGGTACGCAGTATTTT . TRBV28 TRBD2 TRBJ2-3
CASSLASGGGGELFF TGTGCCAGCAGCTTAGCCAGCGGGGGGGGCGGGGAGCTGTTTTTT . TRBV7-2 TRBD2 TRBJ2-2
CASSPGLAGGQGQFF TGTGCCAGCAGCCCCGGACTAGCGGGGGGACAGGGTCAGTTCTTC . TRBV7-6 TRBD2 TRBJ2-1
CASSLDTGPQETQYF TGTGCCAGCAGCTTAGACACAGGCCCCCAAGAGACCCAGTACTTC . TRBV11-3 . TRBJ2-5
CASSVTGENIQYF TGTGCCAGCAGCGTGACTGGGGAGAACATTCAGTACTTC . TRBV4-2 . TRBJ2-4
CASSVGGGPYRTGELFF TGTGCCAGCAGCGTAGGGGGGGGGCCCTATCGCACCGGGGAGCTGTTTTTT . TRBV9 . TRBJ2-2
CASTRQGGTEAFF TGTGCCAGCACCCGACAGGGCGGGACTGAAGCTTTCTTT . TRBV27 TRBD1 TRBJ1-1
CASSQSPDITGELFF TGCGCCAGCAGTCAATCGCCAGACATCACCGGGGAGCTGTTTTTT . TRBV23-1 . TRBJ2-2
CASSLIREANEKLFF TGTGCCAGCAGTTTAATCAGGGAGGCTAATGAAAAACTGTTTTTT once TRBV27 . TRBJ1-4
CASSQPGLATDTQYF TGTGCCAGCAGCCAACCGGGACTAGCCACAGATACGCAGTATTTT . TRBV14 TRBD2 TRBJ2-3
CASSAGTGSGEQYF TGTGCCAGCAGCGCCGGGACAGGGTCGGGCGAGCAGTACTTC . TRBV7-2 TRBD1 TRBJ2-7
CASSSSGGIQETQYF TGTGCCAGCAGCTCTAGCGGGGGGATACAAGAGACCCAGTACTTC . TRBV7-3 TRBD2 TRBJ2-5
CASSPDRSPNYGYTF TGTGCCAGCAGCCCCGACAGATCCCCTAACTATGGCTACACCTTC . TRBV9 . TRBJ1-2
CASSQDRILGGEKLFF TGCGCCAGCAGCCAAGATCGTATTCTGGGAGGTGAAAAACTGTTTTTT . TRBV4-3 . TRBJ1-4
CASSGTSTPYEQYF TGCGCCAGCAGCGGGACATCGACTCCTTACGAGCAGTACTTC . TRBV10-1 . TRBJ2-7
CASSQTGNYGYTF TGTGCCAGTAGCCAGACGGGGAACTATGGCTACACCTTC . TRBV19 . TRBJ1-2
CASSLDRPSNQPQHF TGTGCCAGCAGTCTGGACAGACCTAGCAATCAGCCCCAGCATTTT . TRBV27 . TRBJ1-5
CASSQGTSDETQYF TGCGCCAGCAGCCAAGGGACTAGCGACGAGACCCAGTACTTC few TRBV4-1 TRBD2 TRBJ2-5
CASSGLWTVGVNTEAFF TGTGCCAGCAGCGGATTATGGACAGTCGGTGTGAACACTGAAGCTTTCTTT few TRBV5-5 . TRBJ1-1
CASSYWGGAITEAFF TGTGCCAGCAGTTACTGGGGGGGCGCGATCACTGAAGCTTTCTTT . TRBV6-5 . TRBJ1-1
CASSYSDSGGTTGAFF TGTGCCAGCAGTTACTCGGACAGCGGGGGGACTACCGGAGCTTTCTTT . TRBV6-5 . TRBJ1-1
CASSLEGGGHTDTQYF TGTGCCAGCAGTTTAGAAGGCGGGGGGCACACAGATACGCAGTATTTT . TRBV28 TRBD2 TRBJ2-3
CASTTKGARTDTQYF TGTGCCAGCACCACGAAGGGGGCCCGCACAGATACGCAGTATTTT . TRBV27 TRBD1 TRBJ2-3
CASNGRARMRQGLSFPPDTQYF TGTGCCAGCAACGGCCGAGCAAGGATGCGACAGGGTCTAAGCTTCCCCCCAGATACGCAGTATTTT . TRBV2 TRBD1 TRBJ2-3
CASSLGSDSPLHF TGCGCCAGCAGCTTGGGATCGGATTCACCCCTCCACTTT few TRBV5-1 . TRBJ1-6
CASSRVLNTEAFF TGTGCCAGCAGCCGCGTCTTGAACACTGAAGCTTTCTTT many TRBV28 . TRBJ1-1
CASRSQGAAGELFF TGTGCCAGCAGATCCCAGGGGGCAGCCGGGGAGCTGTTTTTT . TRBV14 TRBD1 TRBJ2-2
CASSAGTGNTGELFF TGTGCCAGCTCAGCCGGGACAGGGAACACCGGGGAGCTGTTTTTT . TRBV18 TRBD1 TRBJ2-2
CASSQKVQDPSYNEQFF TGTGCCAGCAGCCAAAAGGTACAGGACCCTTCCTACAATGAGCAGTTCTTC few TRBV4-2 . TRBJ2-1
CASSPGLAGSADTQYF TGTGCCAGCTCTCCCGGACTAGCGGGGAGCGCAGATACGCAGTATTTT . TRBV18 TRBD2 TRBJ2-3
CAWSGPTLAGAMISTDTQYF TGTGCCTGGAGTGGCCCCACCCTCGCGGGGGCGATGATTAGCACAGATACGCAGTATTTT . TRBV30 . TRBJ2-3